A selection of T cell receptor beta chains follows, all from one sample in a study of response to subunit inactivated influenza vaccine. TCRdb re-derived calls from the RT-PCR reads in MiXCR, one entry per CDR3 protein. The sample contains about 530,000 distinct CDR3 sequences, under 15% of which appear only once. Sequencing was performed on PBMCs from blood, taken around seven weeks after vaccination. The receptors here all came from a man in his fifties who received an inactivated influenza vaccine. Each CDR3 is given with its conserved first and last residue. The D gene is left open where the match is weak. A row's size may be missing; if present it is once, few, many or a size class.

>few|TRBJ2-7|15|TRBV27|.
CASSLALGRAYEQYF
TGTGCCAGCAGTTTAGCCCTGGGACGGGCGTACGAGCAGTACTTC
>many|TRBJ2-7|14|TRBV4-2|.
CASSQVRAHHEQYF
TGTGCCAGCAGCCAAGTCAGGGCGCACCACGAGCAGTACTTC
>few|TRBJ1-3|14|TRBV5-6|TRBD1
CASSAGQQGNTIYF
TGTGCCAGCAGCGCGGGACAGCAAGGAAACACCATATATTTT
>few|TRBJ2-7|15|TRBV10-3|.
CAISEGGSGSYEQYF
TGTGCCATCAGTGAGGGTGGGAGCGGATCCTACGAGCAGTACTTC
>few|TRBJ1-1|13|TRBV29-1|.
CSVAFMVNTEAFF
TGCAGCGTCGCCTTCATGGTGAACACTGAAGCTTTCTTT
>.|TRBJ2-1|14|TRBV2|TRBD1
CASSRDRNRGEQFF
TGTGCCAGCAGTAGGGACAGGAATCGTGGCGAGCAGTTCTTC
>few|TRBJ2-5|15|TRBV5-5|.
CASSLASTNQETQYF
TGTGCCAGCAGCTTGGCTTCAACAAACCAAGAGACCCAGTACTTC
>.|TRBJ2-1|18|TRBV12-3/TRBV12-4|TRBD2
CARSDWTSGRAPYNEQFF
TGTGCCCGCAGTGATTGGACTAGCGGGAGGGCCCCGTACAATGAGCAGTTCTTC
>many|TRBJ2-7|12|TRBV5-1|.
CASSGGLDEQYF
TGCGCCAGCAGCGGGGGACTTGACGAGCAGTACTTC
>.|TRBJ2-1|15|TRBV20-1|.
CSASTRAYSYNEQFF
TGCAGTGCTAGTACACGGGCGTACTCCTACAATGAGCAGTTCTTC
>few|TRBJ2-5|18|TRBV4-1|.
CASSQDVVRQGHQETQYF
TGCGCCAGCAGCCAAGATGTGGTTCGGCAGGGACACCAAGAGACCCAGTACTTC